This TCR beta chain derives from a study of T cell responses to AZD1222 COVID-19 vaccine. Germline CDR1 and CDR2: MNHEY and SMNVEV (reference sequence). CDR3 length equals 14 residues. Deletions cut 2 bases from V and 4 bases from J, with 11 bases between. This table comes from immunoSEQ multiplex PCR, and its TCRdb copy is limited to in-frame clones, with some not included. The sample has roughly 100,000 clones; roughly nine tenths are singletons. The study, taken as a whole, reports: Unmutated variant regions are reportedly targeted by nearly half of spike-specific TCRs. Following two doses of AZD1222, Spike-specific TCR breadth and depth rose. A mostly white British donor set with more females was recruited, and clonal diversity was possibly underestimated.

In the case of this clone: As yet, its antigen is unknown.

Second doses at about 4 or about 12 weeks were pooled. This TCR was sampled from an adult who received the AZD1222 COVID-19 vaccine. Sequencing was performed on peripheral blood, taken 28 days after the second AZD1222 dose. The genes are TRBV27 and TRBJ1-2; D perhaps matches TRBD1 (6 bases). CDR3: CASSLKDSGYGYTF. In DNA form, the CDR3 reads TGTGCCAGCAGTTTAAAGGACAGTGGCTATGGCTACACCTTC.